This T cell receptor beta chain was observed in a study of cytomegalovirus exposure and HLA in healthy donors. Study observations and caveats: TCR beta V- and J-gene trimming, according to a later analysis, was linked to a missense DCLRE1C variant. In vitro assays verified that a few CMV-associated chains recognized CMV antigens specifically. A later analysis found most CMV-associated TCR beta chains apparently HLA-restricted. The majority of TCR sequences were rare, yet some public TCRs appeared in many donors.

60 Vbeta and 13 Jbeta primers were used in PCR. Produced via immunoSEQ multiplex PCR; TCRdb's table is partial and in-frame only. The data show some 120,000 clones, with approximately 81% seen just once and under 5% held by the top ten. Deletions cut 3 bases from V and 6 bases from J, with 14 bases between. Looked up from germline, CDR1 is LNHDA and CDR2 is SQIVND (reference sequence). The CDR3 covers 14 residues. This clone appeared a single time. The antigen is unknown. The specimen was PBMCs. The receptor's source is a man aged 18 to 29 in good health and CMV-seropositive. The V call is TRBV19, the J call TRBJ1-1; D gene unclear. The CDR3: CASSIYNGRAEAFF. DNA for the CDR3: TGTGCCAGTAGTATTTATAATGGGCGCGCTGAAGCTTTCTTT.